This TCR beta chain emerged from a study of T cell responses to AZD1222 COVID-19 vaccine. Broader study findings: Only a handful of AZD1222 recipients, more than 5 in all, had baseline seropositivity.

The CDR3 extends over 14 amino acids. V shed 6 bases, J shed 4 bases, and the junction held 2 bases outside the gene matches. CDR1 is SNHLY, CDR2 FYNNEI, per germline. As concerns this clone: What it binds is unknown.

The table came from immunoSEQ multiplex PCR; TCRdb's copy has only in-frame clones and leaves some out. The sample lists tens of thousands of clones, 89% occurring once. The chain is built from TRBV2 and TRBJ2-2, with 10 positions matching TRBD2. The sample was peripheral blood, taken on day 0 of AZD1222 vaccination. The sequence was obtained from an adult in good health. CDR3 loop: CASRGLASTGELFF. CDR3 bases: TGTGCCAGCAGGGGACTAGCGAGCACCGGGGAGCTGTTTTTT.